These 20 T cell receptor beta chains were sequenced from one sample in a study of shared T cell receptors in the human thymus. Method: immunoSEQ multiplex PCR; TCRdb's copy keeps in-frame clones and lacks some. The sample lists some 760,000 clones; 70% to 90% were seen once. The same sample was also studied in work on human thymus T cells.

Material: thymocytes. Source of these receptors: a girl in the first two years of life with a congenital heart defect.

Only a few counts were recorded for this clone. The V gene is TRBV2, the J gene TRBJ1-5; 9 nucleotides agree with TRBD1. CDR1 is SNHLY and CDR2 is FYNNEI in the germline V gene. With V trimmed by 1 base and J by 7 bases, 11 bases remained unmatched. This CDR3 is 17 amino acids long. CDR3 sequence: CASSEGGTGRKEQPQHF. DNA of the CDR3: TGTGCCAGCAGTGAAGGGGGGACAGGGAGGAAAGAGCAGCCCCAGCATTTT.

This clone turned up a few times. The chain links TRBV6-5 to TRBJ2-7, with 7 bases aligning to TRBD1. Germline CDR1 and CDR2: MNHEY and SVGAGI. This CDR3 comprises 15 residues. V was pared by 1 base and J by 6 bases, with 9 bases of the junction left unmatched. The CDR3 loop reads CASSYYRQGDVEQYF. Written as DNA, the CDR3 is TGTGCCAGCAGTTACTACAGACAGGGTGATGTCGAGCAGTACTTC.

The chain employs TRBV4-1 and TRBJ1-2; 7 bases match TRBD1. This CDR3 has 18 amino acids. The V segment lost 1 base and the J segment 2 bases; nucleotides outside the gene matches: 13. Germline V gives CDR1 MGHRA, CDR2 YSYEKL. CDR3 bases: TGCGCCAGCAGCCAAGTCGCGACAGGGTCAGCAGTGAACTATGGCTACACCTTC. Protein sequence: CASSQVATGSAVNYGYTF.

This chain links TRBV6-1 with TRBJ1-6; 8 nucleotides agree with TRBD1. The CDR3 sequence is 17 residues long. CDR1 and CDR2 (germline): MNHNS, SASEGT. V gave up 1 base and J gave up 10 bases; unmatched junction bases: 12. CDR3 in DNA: TGTGCCAGCAGTGAAGGGGACAGGTACCCTGTCAGGTCACCCCTCCACTTT. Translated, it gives CASSEGDRYPVRSPLHF.

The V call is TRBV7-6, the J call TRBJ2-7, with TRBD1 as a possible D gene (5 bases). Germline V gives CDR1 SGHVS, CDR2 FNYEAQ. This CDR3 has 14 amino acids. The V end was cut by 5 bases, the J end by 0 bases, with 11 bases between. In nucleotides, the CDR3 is TGTGCCAGCAGCACGACAGCAAGCTCCTACGAGCAGTACTTC. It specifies CASSTTASSYEQYF.

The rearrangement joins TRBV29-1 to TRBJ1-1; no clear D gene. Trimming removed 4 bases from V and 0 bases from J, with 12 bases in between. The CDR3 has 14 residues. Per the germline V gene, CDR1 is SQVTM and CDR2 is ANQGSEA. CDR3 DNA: TGCAGCGTTGTAACCAGGTTATTGAACACTGAAGCTTTCTTT. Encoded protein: CSVVTRLLNTEAFF.

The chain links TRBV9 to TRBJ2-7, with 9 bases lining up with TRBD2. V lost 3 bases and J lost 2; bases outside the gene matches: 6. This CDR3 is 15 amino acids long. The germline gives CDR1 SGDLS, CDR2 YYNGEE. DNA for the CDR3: TGTGCCAGCAGCGGGCCTAGCGGGGCTACCTACGAGCAGTACTTC. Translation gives CASSGPSGATYEQYF.

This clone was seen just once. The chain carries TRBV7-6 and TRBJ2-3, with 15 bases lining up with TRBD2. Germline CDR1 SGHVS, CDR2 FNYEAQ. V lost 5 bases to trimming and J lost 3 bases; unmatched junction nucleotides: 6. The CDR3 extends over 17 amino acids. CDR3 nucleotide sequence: TGTGCCAGCAGCCAACGGACTAGCGGGGGGGCTACAGATACGCAGTATTTT. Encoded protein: CASSQRTSGGATDTQYF.

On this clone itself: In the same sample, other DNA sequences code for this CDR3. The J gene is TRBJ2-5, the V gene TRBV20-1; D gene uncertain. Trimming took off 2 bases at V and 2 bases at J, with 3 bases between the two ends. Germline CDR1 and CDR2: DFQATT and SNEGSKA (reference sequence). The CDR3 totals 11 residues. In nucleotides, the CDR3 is TGCAGTGCTAGACAGCAAGAGACCCAGTACTTC. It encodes CSARQQETQYF.

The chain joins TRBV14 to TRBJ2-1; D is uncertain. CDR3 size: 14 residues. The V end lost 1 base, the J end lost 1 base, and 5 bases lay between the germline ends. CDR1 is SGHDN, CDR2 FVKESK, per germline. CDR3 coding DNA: TGTGCCAGCAGCCAAGCAGGTTCCTACAATGAGCAGTTCTTC. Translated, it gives CASSQAGSYNEQFF.

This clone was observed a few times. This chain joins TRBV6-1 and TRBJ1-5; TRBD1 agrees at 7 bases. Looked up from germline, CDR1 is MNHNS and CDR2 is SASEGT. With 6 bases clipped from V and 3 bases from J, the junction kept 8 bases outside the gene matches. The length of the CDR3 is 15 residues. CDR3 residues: CASSTGVAYNQPQHF. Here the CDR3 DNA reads TGTGCCAGCAGCACAGGGGTCGCTTACAATCAGCCCCAGCATTTT.

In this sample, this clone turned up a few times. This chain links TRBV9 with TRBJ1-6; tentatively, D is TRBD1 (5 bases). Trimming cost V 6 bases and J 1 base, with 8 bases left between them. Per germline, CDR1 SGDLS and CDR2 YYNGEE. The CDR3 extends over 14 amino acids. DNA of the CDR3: TGTGCCAGCAACCGGGGGTCCTATAATTCACCCCTCCACTTT. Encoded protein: CASNRGSYNSPLHF.

CDR3 sequence reads: CASSVQGAGYEQYF. CDR3 bases: TGTGCCAGCAGTGTGCAGGGGGCGGGCTACGAGCAGTACTTC. The chain carries TRBV25-1 and TRBJ2-7; TRBD1 matches at 8 bases. The trim removed 4 bases at V and 3 bases at J, leaving 5 bases unmatched. Germline V lookup: CDR1 MGHDK, CDR2 SYGVNS. The CDR3 is made up of 14 amino acids.

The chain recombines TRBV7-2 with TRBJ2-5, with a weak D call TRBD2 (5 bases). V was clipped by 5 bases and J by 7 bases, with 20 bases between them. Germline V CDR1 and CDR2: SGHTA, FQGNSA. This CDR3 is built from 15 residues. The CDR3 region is CASSHRGGSVPTQYF. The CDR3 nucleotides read TGTGCCAGCAGCCATAGAGGAGGAAGTGTCCCGACCCAGTACTTC.

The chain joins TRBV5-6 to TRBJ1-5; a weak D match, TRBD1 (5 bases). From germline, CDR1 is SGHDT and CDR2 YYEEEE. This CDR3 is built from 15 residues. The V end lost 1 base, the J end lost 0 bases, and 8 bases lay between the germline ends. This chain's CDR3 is CASSLLRASNQPQHF. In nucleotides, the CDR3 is TGTGCCAGCAGCTTGCTCAGGGCTAGCAATCAGCCCCAGCATTTT. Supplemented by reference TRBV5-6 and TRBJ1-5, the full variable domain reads DAGVTQSPTHLIKTRGQQVTLRCSPKSGHDTVSWYQQALGQGPQFIFQYYEEEERQRGNFPDRFSGHQFPNYSSELNVNALLLGDSALYLCASSLLRASNQPQHFGDGTRLSIL.

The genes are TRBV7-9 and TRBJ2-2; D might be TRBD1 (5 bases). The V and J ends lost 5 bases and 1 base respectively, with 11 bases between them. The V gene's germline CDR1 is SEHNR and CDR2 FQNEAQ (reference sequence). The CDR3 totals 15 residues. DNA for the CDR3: TGTGCCAGCAGCCTCGGACATATGAACACCGGGGAGCTGTTTTTT. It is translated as CASSLGHMNTGELFF.

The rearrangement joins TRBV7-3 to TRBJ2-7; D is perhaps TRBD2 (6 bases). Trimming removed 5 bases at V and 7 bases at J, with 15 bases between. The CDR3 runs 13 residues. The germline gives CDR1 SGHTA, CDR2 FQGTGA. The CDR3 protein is CASSPGLHGEQYF. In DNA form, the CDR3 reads TGTGCCAGCAGCCCCGGACTACACGGAGAGCAGTACTTC.

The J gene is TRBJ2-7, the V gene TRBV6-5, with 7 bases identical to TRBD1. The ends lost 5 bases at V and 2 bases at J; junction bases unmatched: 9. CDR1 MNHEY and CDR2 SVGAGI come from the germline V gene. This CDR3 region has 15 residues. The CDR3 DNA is TGTGCCAGCAGTGCCCAGACAGGGTTAACCTACGAGCAGTACTTC. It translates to CASSAQTGLTYEQYF.

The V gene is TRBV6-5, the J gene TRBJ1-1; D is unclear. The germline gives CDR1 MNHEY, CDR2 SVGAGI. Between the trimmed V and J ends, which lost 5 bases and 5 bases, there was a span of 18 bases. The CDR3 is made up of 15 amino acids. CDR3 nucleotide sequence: TGTGCCAGCAGTGCCGCGGAGGGATCGGTGACTGAAGCTTTCTTT. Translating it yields CASSAAEGSVTEAFF.

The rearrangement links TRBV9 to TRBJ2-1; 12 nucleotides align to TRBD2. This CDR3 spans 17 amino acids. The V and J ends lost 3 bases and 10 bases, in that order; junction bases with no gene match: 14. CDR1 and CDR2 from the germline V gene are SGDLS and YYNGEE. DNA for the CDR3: TGTGCCAGCAGCGGGATCCTTCTAGCGGGGGGGCTCGAGGAGCAGTTCTTC. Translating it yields CASSGILLAGGLEEQFF.